These 8 T cell receptor beta chains came from one sample sequenced in a study of T-cell reconstitution after alpha-beta-depleted transplantation in children. Preparation of the TCRbeta library was carried out with unique molecular identifiers. TCRdb reprocessed the PCR reads with MiXCR, giving one entry per CDR3 protein. The data hold around 800,000 distinct CDR3 sequences, with 16% observed a single time. Specimen: PBMCs, mostly from graft donor cells, collected 360 days after TCRalphabeta/CD19-depleted stem cell transplant. These receptors were taken from a male patient younger than 18 who had a stem cell transplant for acute lymphoblastic leukemia, so the T cells may come from the graft donor.

This clonotype appeared a few times. The chain links TRBV20-1 to TRBJ2-5, with D possibly being TRBD2 (5 bases). V lost 6 bases and J 1 base, leaving 12 bases between the germline ends. The CDR3 runs to 13 residues. In germline, CDR1 is DFQATT, CDR2 SNEGSKA (reference sequence). CDR3 loop: CSAPRGFQETQYF. CDR3 DNA sequence: TGCAGTGCCCCCCGGGGTTTCCAAGAGACCCAGTACTTC.

The rearrangement uses TRBV7-9 and TRBJ2-7; 7 positions agree with TRBD2. J gave up 7 bases and V 4 bases, and 4 bases lay outside the gene matches. The CDR3 has 12 amino acids. Germline-derived CDR1 and CDR2 are SEHNR and FQNEAQ (reference sequence). In DNA, the CDR3 is TGTGCCAGCAGCTCTCCAGCGGGGGAGCAGTACTTC. It specifies CASSSPAGEQYF.

This clonotype was counted only a few times. This chain uses TRBV20-1 with TRBJ2-3; 7 bases line up with TRBD2. Germline assignment: CDR1 DFQATT and CDR2 SNEGSKA (reference sequence). After removal of 6 bases from V and 6 bases from J, the junction contained 9 bases not matched to a gene. This CDR3 is 13 amino acids long. The CDR3 sequence is CSAWTRPSDTQYF. DNA for the CDR3: TGCAGTGCCTGGACTAGGCCCTCGGATACGCAGTATTTT.

The table lists this clonotype with many counts. V gene TRBV11-2 combines with J gene TRBJ2-1; no clear D. From germline, CDR1 is SGHAT and CDR2 FQNNGV. The CDR3 covers 19 residues. Deletions cut 0 bases from V and 0 bases from J, with 18 bases between. This chain's CDR3 is CASSLESGIGPNSYNEQFF. The CDR3 DNA follows: TGTGCCAGCAGCTTAGAGTCAGGCATTGGCCCTAACTCCTACAATGAGCAGTTCTTC. The whole variable domain, filled in from reference TRBV11-2 and TRBJ2-1, reads EAGVAQSPRYKIIEKRQSVAFWCNPISGHATLYWYQQILGQGPKLLIQFQNNGVVDDSQLPKDRFSAERLKGVDSTLKIQPAKLEDSAVYLCASSLESGIGPNSYNEQFFGPGTRLTVL.

The chain uses TRBV6-1 and TRBJ2-4, with D perhaps TRBD2 (6 bases). V was trimmed by 8 bases and J by 0 bases, leaving 8 bases between them. The CDR3 is 13 amino acids. CDR1 and CDR2 from the germline V gene are MNHNS and SASEGT. Here the CDR3 reads CASRERAKNIQYF. In DNA, the CDR3 is TGTGCCAGCCGGGAGAGAGCCAAAAACATTCAGTACTTC.

The chain is built from TRBV5-1 and TRBJ2-1; 9 bases are shared with TRBD2. Germline trimming cut 0 bases from V and 7 bases from J; bases unmatched to any gene: 8. In germline, CDR1 is SGHRS, CDR2 YFSETQ. The CDR3 length is 16 residues. This CDR3 is CASSLEGGRARNEQFF. The CDR3, as DNA: TGCGCCAGCAGCTTGGAGGGCGGGAGGGCGAGGAATGAGCAGTTCTTC.

Many counts were recorded for this clonotype. The V call is TRBV5-1, the J call TRBJ2-7; 9 bases match TRBD2. J lost 2 bases, V lost 3 bases, and 6 bases had no gene match. CDR1 and CDR2 (germline): SGHRS, YFSETQ. There are 15 residues in the CDR3. The CDR3 DNA reads as TGCGCCAGCAGCTATAGCGCGGGAGGGACCTACGAGCAGTACTTC. Translated, it gives CASSYSAGGTYEQYF.

The rearrangement uses TRBV5-1 and TRBJ2-1, with D tentatively TRBD2 (5 bases). CDR1 is SGHRS, CDR2 YFSETQ, per germline. The CDR3 runs 17 residues. V lost 2 bases to trimming and J lost 0 bases, with 15 bases between them. DNA for the CDR3: TGCGCCAGCAGCTTCTGGGCGGGCCTCAGCTCCTACAATGAGCAGTTCTTC. This gives the protein CASSFWAGLSSYNEQFF. The full variable domain, rest sourced from reference TRBV5-1 and TRBJ2-1, is KAGVTQTPRYLIKTRGQQVTLSCSPISGHRSVSWYQQTPGQGLQFLFEYFSETQRNKGNFPGRFSGRQFSNSRSEMNVSTLELGDSALYLCASSFWAGLSSYNEQFFGPGTRLTVL.